The 27 T cell receptor beta chains in this list originate from one sample, sequenced in a study of Ad26.COV2.S vaccination and SARS-CoV-2 variants (dated by TCRdb to the early 2020s). The sample's treatment or condition label is to be understood as: roughly 19 received Ad26.COV2.S at low or high dose, single or two shots; several received placebo; per-sample allocation not given. For vaccine and placebo recipients, the sequenced repertoires came from samples collected on day 63 after the first injection. The library was produced with the immunoSEQ multiplex PCR assay. TCRdb obtained this table from immuneACCESS and retained in-frame rearrangements with V and J assigned. These tables miss some clones; where compared with another copy, unresolved V genes account for less than half of the shortfall, and the remainder is unexplained. Here the sample has around 300,000 clones; about 85% occur a single time. The ten largest account for around 6.4% of the sample.

This material consisted of peripheral blood, taken in a trial of Ad26.COV2.S vaccine versus placebo. The receptors here all came from a person aged 18-65 years who received the Ad26.COV2.S COVID-19 vaccine or a placebo.

CDR3 residues: CASRFDGAAGYTF. The DNA for the CDR3 is TGTGCCAGCAGGTTTGACGGCGCTGCGGGCTACACCTTC. The rearrangement uses TRBV2 and TRBJ1-2; D gene unclear. CDR1 is SNHLY, CDR2 FYNNEI, per germline. The CDR3 covers 13 residues. Between the trimmed V and J ends, which lost 6 bases and 8 bases, there was a span of 16 bases.

V usage is TRBV6-6 and J usage is TRBJ2-5, with D unresolved. Germline CDR1 and CDR2: MNHNY and SVGAGI (reference sequence). CDR3 length: 15 amino acids. Trimming removed 1 base at V and 5 bases at J, with 14 bases between. Here the CDR3 reads CASSYLSLSLETQYF. CDR3 coding DNA: TGTGCCAGCAGTTACTTGTCCCTTTCACTGGAGACCCAGTACTTC.

The CDR3: CASSPAQETQYF. CDR3 nucleotide sequence: TGTGCCAGCTCACCTGCCCAAGAGACCCAGTACTTC. The chain combines TRBV18 with TRBJ2-5; the D is unclear. Per germline, CDR1 KGHSH and CDR2 LQKENI. V lost 3 bases and J 1 base, leaving 3 bases between the germline ends. The CDR3 covers 12 residues.

This chain joins TRBV7-2 and TRBJ2-7, with D tentatively TRBD2 (6 bases). The CDR3 loop spans 9 amino acids. V lost 5 bases, J lost 11 bases, and 7 bases lay in between. Germline CDR1 reads SGHTA; CDR2 reads FQGNSA. CDR3 in DNA: TGTGCCAGCAGCCCGGGGGAGTACTTC. Its protein product is CASSPGEYF.

The chain has TRBV3-1 (or the pseudogene TRBV3-2) and TRBJ2-7; D tentatively fits TRBD1 or TRBD2 (7 bases each). V lost 0 bases, J lost 6 bases, and 21 bases lay in between. CDR1 and CDR2 (germline): LGHDT, YNNKEL (reference sequence). This CDR3 comprises 17 residues. The CDR3 loop is CASSQDGGDSPGCEQYF. In DNA, the CDR3 is TGTGCCAGCAGCCAAGATGGGGGGGACAGCCCGGGCTGCGAGCAGTACTTC.

The chain employs TRBV4-1 and TRBJ1-2; D uncertain. Germline lookup yields CDR1 MGHRA and CDR2 YSYEKL. The CDR3 consists of 13 residues. Trimming took off 0 bases at V and 8 bases at J, with 10 bases between the two ends. CDR3: CASSQDPGVGYTF. CDR3 DNA sequence: TGCGCCAGCAGCCAAGATCCTGGGGTCGGCTACACCTTC.

In this sample, this clone turned up once. The chain uses TRBV9 and TRBJ1-1; TRBD1 matches at 9 bases. CDR1 is SGDLS, CDR2 YYNGEE, per germline. This CDR3 spans 15 amino acids. Trimming at V came to 0 bases and at J to 4 bases, leaving 4 bases not matched to a gene. CDR3 residues: CASSVGTGVGTEAFF. Here the CDR3 DNA reads TGTGCCAGCAGCGTAGGGACAGGGGTTGGCACTGAAGCTTTCTTT.

This clone was found once. This sample includes further DNA sequences coding for the same CDR3. This chain connects TRBV5-1 to TRBJ2-5; perhaps TRBD1 as D (6 bases). CDR1 and CDR2 (germline): SGHRS, YFSETQ. The CDR3 totals 14 residues. Trimming stripped 2 bases from V and 1 base from J, with 9 bases between. The CDR3 nucleotides read TGCGCCAGCAGCTTAGGACAGTTCCAAGAGACCCAGTACTTC. Its protein product is CASSLGQFQETQYF.

V is TRBV7-2 and J is TRBJ1-5, with D tentatively TRBD1 (6 bases). V shed 5 bases and J shed 3 bases, with 14 bases lying between them. The germline CDR1 and CDR2 sequences are SGHTA and FQGNSA. The CDR3 covers 15 residues. The CDR3 DNA sequence: TGTGCCAGCAGCCTCGTAAGGGGGGTCAATCAGCCCCAGCATTTT. This translates into CASSLVRGVNQPQHF.

The V call is TRBV9, the J call TRBJ1-2; 10 bases match TRBD1. V dropped 3 bases and J dropped 3; count of bases not matched to a gene: 8. The V gene's germline CDR1 is SGDLS and CDR2 YYNGEE. The CDR3 totals 16 residues. Written as DNA, the CDR3 is TGTGCCAGCAGCGCGCCGACAGGGGGCTTTGACTATGGCTACACCTTC. Translation gives CASSAPTGGFDYGYTF.

J is TRBJ2-2 and V is TRBV9, with 10 bases fitting TRBD1. With 0 bases clipped from V and 5 bases from J, the junction kept 4 bases outside the gene matches. This CDR3 spans 16 amino acids. CDR1 SGDLS and CDR2 YYNGEE come from the germline V gene. The CDR3 is CASSVATGGVTGELFF. CDR3 sequence (DNA): TGTGCCAGCAGCGTAGCGACAGGGGGCGTTACCGGGGAGCTGTTTTTT.

The V gene is TRBV7-9, the J gene TRBJ2-5; D ambiguous. From germline, CDR1 is SEHNR and CDR2 FQNEAQ (reference sequence). This CDR3 is built from 14 residues. V was clipped by 5 bases and J by 5 bases, with 15 bases between them. In DNA, the CDR3 is TGTGCCAGCAGCCCGCGGACGGCCACGGAGACCCAGTACTTC. This sequence encodes CASSPRTATETQYF.

The chain couples TRBV6-4 to TRBJ2-2; a weak D match, TRBD1 (6 bases). Germline values: CDR1 MRHNA, CDR2 SNTAGT. Trimming removed 7 bases at V and 0 bases at J, with 18 bases between. The CDR3 is made up of 17 amino acids. In DNA form, the CDR3 reads TGTGCCAGCACCAAGAGATACAGGGAACCGAACACCGGGGAGCTGTTTTTT. This translates into CASTKRYREPNTGELFF.

The DNA for the CDR3 is TGTGCCAGCAGGCCATCCCGGAGCTCCTATAATTCACCCCTCCACTTT. Its translation: CASRPSRSSYNSPLHF. This rearrangement joins TRBV2 to TRBJ1-6; unclear D gene. The CDR3 extends over 16 amino acids. Deletions cut 6 bases from V and 0 bases from J, with 12 bases between. CDR1 and CDR2 (germline): SNHLY, FYNNEI.

The V and J genes are TRBV4-3 and TRBJ2-4; either TRBD1 or TRBD2 may supply D (5 bases each). Trimming removed 4 bases from V and 8 bases from J, with 21 bases in between. Germline loops: CDR1 LGHNA, CDR2 YSLEER. The length of the CDR3 is 16 residues. CDR3 DNA sequence: TGCGCCAGCAGCCTAAACTCGGGCAGGGTGGGGGACATTCAGTACTTC. Its protein is CASSLNSGRVGDIQYF.

The chain is built from TRBV4-3 and TRBJ1-5; maybe TRBD1 (5 bases). In germline, CDR1 is LGHNA, CDR2 YSLEER. The germline V and J ends were trimmed by 3 bases and 5 bases, with 14 bases remaining between them. CDR3 size: 15 residues. For the CDR3, the DNA is TGCGCCAGCAGCCACGTCACGGGGGGAGATCAGCCCCAGCATTTT. It codes for CASSHVTGGDQPQHF.

This rearrangement joins TRBV11-2 to TRBJ2-7; TRBD1 matches 8 bases. The CDR3 has 14 amino acids. Germline CDR1 and CDR2: SGHAT and FQNNGV. V gave up 4 bases and J gave up 3 bases; unmatched junction bases: 5. The chain's CDR3 is CASSSDGQGYEQYF. The CDR3 region has the DNA TGTGCCAGCAGCTCGGATGGACAGGGCTACGAGCAGTACTTC.

The chain uses TRBV5-1 and TRBJ2-5; 7 positions agree with TRBD2. V lost 0 bases and J lost 9; bases outside the gene matches: 11. CDR3 length: 15 residues. Germline CDR1 SGHRS, CDR2 YFSETQ. CDR3 in DNA: TGCGCCAGCAGCTTGGTAGCGGGCCCTACCCTTGCCCAGTACTTC. Translating it yields CASSLVAGPTLAQYF.

The chain is built from TRBV18 and TRBJ1-2, with D perhaps TRBD1 (5 bases). CDR3 length equals 13 residues. Trimming cost V 10 bases and J 0 bases, with 12 bases left between them. Per germline, CDR1 KGHSH and CDR2 LQKENI. Here the CDR3 DNA reads TGTGCCATCCGGGGGGATACTAACTATGGCTACACCTTC. It yields the protein CAIRGDTNYGYTF.

The chain combines TRBV6-2 or TRBV6-3 with TRBJ2-2, with 11 bases lining up with TRBD2. V shed 5 bases and J 3 bases; nucleotides not matched to a gene: 5. CDR3 length: 16 residues. Per germline, CDR1 MNHEY and CDR2 SVGEGT. CDR3 loop: CASSHSGRADTGELFF. DNA of the CDR3: TGTGCCAGCAGTCATAGCGGGAGGGCCGACACCGGGGAGCTGTTTTTT.

The rearrangement joins TRBV7-8 to TRBJ2-7; D not certain. The CDR3 spans 13 residues. Germline CDR1 is SGHVS and CDR2 is FQNEAQ. V dropped 5 bases and J dropped 3 bases, with 11 bases sitting between them. The CDR3 spells CASSAVGRYEQYF. Here the CDR3 DNA reads TGTGCCAGCAGCGCCGTAGGTCGCTACGAGCAGTACTTC.

The count of this clone is one. This chain joins TRBV19 and TRBJ1-1, with D possibly matching TRBD1 (6 bases). V dropped 6 bases and J dropped 3 bases, with 17 bases sitting between them. The CDR3 has 15 residues. The germline CDR1 and CDR2 sequences are LNHDA and SQIVND (reference sequence). CDR3 sequence (DNA): TGTGCCAGTAGCCCCAATGGGGGGCCGGACACTGAAGCTTTCTTT. Its translation is CASSPNGGPDTEAFF.

This chain joins TRBV11-2 and TRBJ1-4; 7 nucleotides align to TRBD1. Per germline, CDR1 SGHAT and CDR2 FQNNGV. This CDR3 contains 17 residues. The V gene end was trimmed by 1 base and the J gene end by 3 bases; junction bases not matched to a gene: 8. CDR3 amino acids: CASSLGGGVMANEKLFF. The CDR3 DNA sequence: TGTGCCAGCAGCTTAGGAGGGGGCGTGATGGCTAATGAAAAACTGTTTTTT.

V gene TRBV4-3 combines with J gene TRBJ1-2; weak D call: TRBD1 (6 bases). The CDR3 totals 16 residues. CDR1 and CDR2 (germline): LGHNA, YSLEER. The V and J ends lost 0 bases and 8 bases respectively, with 19 bases between them. CDR3 protein: CASSQEGTRSGGGYTF. For the CDR3, the DNA is TGCGCCAGCAGCCAAGAAGGGACACGGTCGGGAGGGGGCTACACCTTC.

The chain employs TRBV4-2 and TRBJ1-3, with 7 bases lining up with TRBD1. Losses at the gene ends were 3 bases for V and 2 bases for J; bases not matched to a gene: 4. Germline lookup yields CDR1 LGHNA and CDR2 YNFKEQ. The CDR3 totals 15 residues. The CDR3 loop reads CASSQEQGTGNTIYF. Written as DNA, the CDR3 is TGTGCCAGCAGCCAGGAACAGGGGACTGGAAACACCATATATTTT.

The chain employs TRBV9 and TRBJ1-6, with no clear D. The CDR3 extends over 13 amino acids. V was clipped by 2 bases and J by 8 bases, with 8 bases between them. Germline V lookup: CDR1 SGDLS, CDR2 YYNGEE. CDR3 coding DNA: TGTGCCAGCAGCGTGGACGGAGATTCACCCCTCCACTTT. Its translation is CASSVDGDSPLHF.

As DNA, the CDR3 is TGTGCCAGTACCTATGGGGCAGATACGCAGTATTTT. Translating gives CASTYGADTQYF. The chain uses TRBV19 and TRBJ2-3, with D uncertain. This CDR3 has 12 amino acids. Trimming took off 7 bases at V and 4 bases at J, with 9 bases between the two ends. CDR1 and CDR2 (germline): LNHDA, SQIVND (reference sequence).